The 30 T cell receptor beta chains below were found in one sample sequenced in a study of molecular identifiers for immune sequencing clone quantification. TCRdb redid the calling of the PCR reads with MiXCR, one entry per CDR3 protein. The table lists a few hundred thousand distinct CDR3 sequences, 24% of them singletons. The sample taken for sequencing was naive CD8+ T cells from blood, with Jurkat cell RNA spiked in. Subset reported: FACS-sorted CD8+CD4-CCR7+CD45RA+ naive T cells. The receptors come from a human donor in good health. Some libraries in this study had Jurkat cell RNA spiked in.

This clonotype has at least ten counts. The V gene is TRBV20-1, the J gene TRBJ2-3, with D maybe TRBD2 (7 bases). Germline V gene sequence: CDR1 DFQATT, CDR2 SNEGSKA (reference sequence). Trimming took off 8 bases at V and 2 bases at J, with 14 bases between the two ends. The CDR3 runs to 13 residues. The DNA for the CDR3 is TGCAGTTACAAGGGGGGGCCCACAGATACGCAGTATTTT. Amino acids: CSYKGGPTDTQYF.

The rearrangement uses TRBV11-2 and TRBJ2-7; 8 bases align to TRBD1. After removal of 5 bases from V and 4 bases from J, the junction contained 10 bases not matched to a gene. There are 15 residues in the CDR3. Germline V lookup: CDR1 SGHAT, CDR2 FQNNGV. The CDR3 nucleotides are TGTGCCAGCAGCAGTGTCCGGGACAGGCCGTACGAGCAGTACTTC. Encoded protein: CASSSVRDRPYEQYF.

A few counts support this clonotype. The J gene is TRBJ2-3, the V gene TRBV6-2 or TRBV6-3; 15 nucleotides match TRBD2. Germline V gene lookup returns CDR1 MNHEY and CDR2 SVGEGT. With 5 bases clipped from V and 1 base from J, the junction kept 4 bases outside the gene matches. This CDR3 region has 17 residues. CDR3 amino acids: CASSPGLAGGRTDTQYF. Here the CDR3 DNA reads TGTGCCAGCAGTCCGGGACTAGCGGGGGGCCGCACAGATACGCAGTATTTT.

Worth noting for this clonotype: A single base separates this from a much larger clone, so it may be a read error. This CDR3 fails to terminate in the conserved phenylalanine or tryptophan, so it likely reflects a read error. This chain uses TRBV13 with TRBJ2-7; D possibly corresponds to TRBD1 (5 bases). Trimming stripped 1 base from V and 5 bases from J, with 6 bases between. This CDR3 has 12 amino acids. Germline V gives CDR1 PRHDT, CDR2 FYEKMQ (reference sequence). The CDR3, as DNA: TGTGCCAGCAGCTTAGTGGGGCACGAGCAGTACCTC. Its translation is CASSLVGHEQYL.

This clonotype was observed a handful of times. A read error is possible here, since a much larger clone lies one base away. Since no conserved phenylalanine or tryptophan closes the CDR3, a read error is the likely cause. The chain's CDR3 is CASSLGYNEQFL. DNA for the CDR3: TGTGCCAGCAGCTTAGGTTACAATGAGCAGTTCCTC. The V and J genes are TRBV11-2 and TRBJ2-1; D uncertain. This CDR3 region has 12 residues. Germline V CDR1 and CDR2: SGHAT, FQNNGV. The germline V and J ends were trimmed by 1 base and 4 bases, with 2 bases remaining between them.

This clonotype was observed a few times. This chain joins TRBV27 and TRBJ2-7; 9 nucleotides match TRBD2. The trim removed 5 bases at V and 5 bases at J, leaving 13 bases unmatched. CDR3 length: 16 residues. The germline V gene encodes CDR1 MNHEY and CDR2 SMNVEV (reference sequence). CDR3 loop: CASSRTIVSGSDEQYF. The DNA for the CDR3 is TGTGCCAGCAGTCGGACTATCGTTAGCGGGAGCGACGAGCAGTACTTC.

This clonotype has a count of ten or more. The rearrangement links TRBV6-5 to TRBJ2-3; D is ambiguous. The ends were cut back, 6 bases at V and 2 bases at J, with 15 bases in the middle. Germline lookup yields CDR1 MNHEY and CDR2 SVGAGI. This CDR3 has 15 residues. Written as DNA, the CDR3 is TGTGCCAGCAGGAAAACGCAGTCGTACACAGATACGCAGTATTTT. Protein product: CASRKTQSYTDTQYF.

This clonotype has a count of ten or more. The chain joins TRBV7-6 to TRBJ2-6; D call uncertain. Germline CDR1 SGHVS, CDR2 FNYEAQ. The V and J ends lost 5 bases and 0 bases respectively, with 8 bases between them. The CDR3 is 15 residues long. CDR3 residues: CASSRTDSGANVLTF. In nucleotides, the CDR3 is TGTGCCAGCAGCCGCACAGACTCTGGGGCCAACGTCCTGACTTTC.

Concerning this clonotype itself: Given a much more abundant clone one base away, this may be a read error. The conserved final phenylalanine or tryptophan is absent from the CDR3, which likely points to a read error. V is TRBV7-2 and J is TRBJ2-5; no definite D call. CDR3 size: 17 residues. Germline CDR1 is SGHTA and CDR2 is FQGNSA. Trimming pared 1 base from V and 0 bases from J, leaving 15 bases between. The CDR3 loop is CASSLDTWTEDQETQYY. DNA of the CDR3: TGTGCCAGCAGCTTAGATACGTGGACGGAAGACCAAGAGACCCAGTACTAC.

V and J are TRBV30 and TRBJ2-5; 8 bases are shared with TRBD1. The V gene end was trimmed by 4 bases and the J gene end by 2 bases; junction bases not matched to a gene: 9. The CDR3 has 15 residues. CDR1 and CDR2 from the germline V gene are GTSNPN and SVGIG (reference sequence). Here the CDR3 DNA reads TGTGCCTGGAACTTCGGACAGGGACCACAAGAGACCCAGTACTTC. It yields the protein CAWNFGQGPQETQYF. Filled out from reference TRBV30 and TRBJ2-5, the complete variable domain reads SQTIHQWPATLVQPVGSPLSLECTVEGTSNPNLYWYRQAAGRGLQLLFYSVGIGQISSEVPQNLSASRPQDRQFILSSKKLLLSDSGFYLCAWNFGQGPQETQYFGPGTRLLVL.

This clonotype was found a few times. The V gene is TRBV12-3 or TRBV12-4, the J gene TRBJ1-1; no firm D call. V lost 6 bases, J lost 1 base, and 15 bases lay in between. The CDR3 is 15 residues long. CDR3 sequence reads: CASSFAAAWNTEAFF. CDR3 in DNA: TGTGCCAGCAGCTTCGCCGCAGCCTGGAACACTGAAGCTTTCTTT.

This clonotype was seen a few times. The CDR3 DNA reads as TGTGCCAGTAGCACAGGGGTACCCTACGAGCAGTACTTC. This translates into CASSTGVPYEQYF. This chain uses TRBV19 with TRBJ2-7; 7 bases align to TRBD1. Germline-derived CDR1 and CDR2 are LNHDA and SQIVND (reference sequence). This CDR3 contains 13 residues. V gave up 6 bases and J gave up 2 bases; unmatched junction bases: 4.

This clonotype was found many times. The genes are TRBV6-2 or TRBV6-3 and TRBJ2-5; a weak D match, TRBD1 (5 bases). Germline assignment: CDR1 MNHEY and CDR2 SVGEGT. V shed 5 bases and J shed 1 base, with 8 bases lying between them. There are 13 residues in the CDR3. CDR3: CASSATVQETQYF. Written as DNA, the CDR3 is TGTGCCAGCAGTGCGACAGTCCAAGAGACCCAGTACTTC.

This clonotype was found many times. The chain couples TRBV4-1 to TRBJ2-6; D ambiguous. The CDR3 extends over 15 amino acids. CDR1 is MGHRA, CDR2 YSYEKL, per germline. V was shortened by 1 base and J by 0 bases, with 4 bases between the two germline ends. The CDR3 is CASSQGFSGANVLTF. The DNA for the CDR3 is TGCGCCAGCAGCCAAGGATTCTCTGGGGCCAACGTCCTGACTTTC.

This clonotype has at least ten counts. The rearrangement links TRBV2 to TRBJ2-1; 13 bases match TRBD2. This CDR3 has 16 amino acids. The ends lost 6 bases at V and 4 bases at J; junction bases unmatched: 6. CDR1 and CDR2 from the germline V gene are SNHLY and FYNNEI. CDR3 nucleotides: TGTGCCAGCAGCCTATTACTAGCGGGGGGGTACAATGAGCAGTTCTTC. Protein: CASSLLLAGGYNEQFF. The full variable domain, completed using reference TRBV2 and TRBJ2-1, is EPEVTQTPSHQVTQMGQEVILRCVPISNHLYFYWYRQILGQKVEFLVSFYNNEISEKSEIFDDQFSVERPDGSNFTLKIRSTKLEDSAMYFCASSLLLAGGYNEQFFGPGTRLTVL.

This chain uses TRBV19 with TRBJ2-7; D might be TRBD1 or TRBD2, each matching 5 bases. Trimming removed 6 bases at V and 2 bases at J, with 20 bases between. Germline V gene sequence: CDR1 LNHDA, CDR2 SQIVND (reference sequence). The CDR3 sequence is 16 residues long. CDR3 residues: CASSPSSDSYTYEQYF. CDR3 in DNA: TGTGCCAGTAGCCCTAGCAGCGACAGTTACACCTACGAGCAGTACTTC.

The table lists this clonotype with many counts. The chain combines TRBV5-1 with TRBJ1-6; 7 bases match TRBD1. The V gene end was trimmed by 4 bases and the J gene end by 1 base; junction bases not matched to a gene: 14. The CDR3 loop spans 19 amino acids. The germline V gene has CDR1 SGHRS and CDR2 YFSETQ. The DNA of the CDR3 is TGCGCCAGCAGCCTCGGACAGGCCTCAGAGAGGTCCTATAATTCACCCCTCCACTTT. Its translation is CASSLGQASERSYNSPLHF. Full variable domain (missing parts from reference TRBV5-1 and TRBJ1-6): KAGVTQTPRYLIKTRGQQVTLSCSPISGHRSVSWYQQTPGQGLQFLFEYFSETQRNKGNFPGRFSGRQFSNSRSEMNVSTLELGDSALYLCASSLGQASERSYNSPLHFGNGTRLTVT.

This clonotype appeared many times. The chain uses TRBV14 and TRBJ2-7; D is possibly TRBD1 (6 bases). This CDR3 spans 12 amino acids. Germline loops: CDR1 SGHDN, CDR2 FVKESK. Trimming took 2 bases from V and 4 from J, leaving 6 bases between them. DNA for the CDR3: TGTGCCAGCAGCCAAACAGGGTACGAGCAGTACTTC. Translating it yields CASSQTGYEQYF. The full variable domain, in which reference TRBV14 and TRBJ2-7 provide the parts outside the CDR3, is EAGVTQFPSHSVIEKGQTVTLRCDPISGHDNLYWYRRVMGKEIKFLLHFVKESKQDESGMPNNRFLAERTGGTYSTLKVQPAELEDSGVYFCASSQTGYEQYFGPGTRLTVT.

Worth noting for this clonotype: Since a much larger clone is just one base distant, this may be a read error. The conserved final phenylalanine or tryptophan is absent from the CDR3, which likely points to a read error. This sequence joins TRBV7-9 and TRBJ2-7; D uncertain. The germline CDR1 and CDR2 sequences are SEHNR and FQNEAQ (reference sequence). The V end lost 5 bases, the J end lost 1 base, and 12 bases lay between the germline ends. This CDR3 comprises 14 residues. As DNA, the CDR3 is TGTGCCAGCAGCGCCGGACCGAGATCCTACGAGCAGTACCTC. The encoded protein is CASSAGPRSYEQYL.

On this clonotype: A read error may be the cause here, since a much bigger clone is one base away. J is TRBJ1-2 and V is TRBV9; D remains ambiguous. This CDR3 contains 13 residues. Per the germline V gene, CDR1 is SGDLS and CDR2 is YYNGEE. The germline V and J ends were trimmed by 2 bases and 5 bases, with 10 bases remaining between them. The CDR3 nucleotides are TGTGCCAGCAGCGTCGACGACATGTATGGCTACACCTTC. Encoded protein: CASSVDDMYGYTF.

In its sample, this clonotype was seen a few times. Possible read error: a much larger clone is one base away. V usage is TRBV4-3 and J usage is TRBJ2-7, with D perhaps TRBD1 (5 bases). CDR1 is LGHNA and CDR2 is YSLEER in the germline V gene. The CDR3 has 13 residues. The CDR3, as DNA: TGCGCCCGCAGCCAAGGGGCAGGGTACGAGCAGTACTTC. The encoded protein is CARSQGAGYEQYF.

There are a few counts of this clonotype. The DNA of the CDR3 is TGTGCCAGCAATCTTCTACGGATGAACACTGAAGCTTTCTTT. Protein product: CASNLLRMNTEAFF. This chain joins TRBV28 and TRBJ1-1; no definite D call. This CDR3 contains 14 residues. With 7 bases removed from V and 0 bases from J, the gap between germline ends came to 12 bases. Germline-derived CDR1 and CDR2 are MDHEN and SYDVKM.

With regard to this clonotype: Lacking the conserved final phenylalanine or tryptophan, this CDR3 likely reflects a read error. J is TRBJ2-2 and V is TRBV27; D unresolved. The germline CDR1 and CDR2 sequences are MNHEY and SMNVEV (reference sequence). V gave up 3 bases and J gave up 4 bases, with 3 bases separating them. This CDR3 is built from 12 residues. The CDR3 coding sequence is TGTGCCAGCAGTTTGGTCACCGGGGAGCTGTTTCTT. This translates into CASSLVTGELFL.

The V gene is TRBV11-2, the J gene TRBJ2-1; 7 bases match TRBD2. Germline V gives CDR1 SGHAT, CDR2 FQNNGV. V was clipped by 5 bases and J by 9 bases; unmatched bases: 10. This CDR3 contains 14 residues. CDR3 bases: TGTGCCAGCAGCGTGATTACTAGCGAGACTGAGCAGTTCTTC. This encodes CASSVITSETEQFF.

A note on this clonotype: A much more abundant neighbour one base away suggests this may be a read error. The chain uses TRBV7-9 and TRBJ2-3; possibly TRBD2 for D (5 bases). This CDR3 has 16 residues. CDR1 and CDR2 from the germline V gene are SEHNR and FQNEAQ (reference sequence). Written as DNA, the CDR3 is TGTGCCAGCAGCGGGCAAGCTGGGAGTAGCACAGATATGCAGTATTTT. Its translation is CASSGQAGSSTDMQYF.

This clonotype was seen many times. V and J are TRBV7-9 and TRBJ1-5; D may be TRBD1 (5 bases). Trimming stripped 6 bases from V and 0 bases from J, with 9 bases between. This CDR3 comprises 14 residues. Per the germline V gene, CDR1 is SEHNR and CDR2 is FQNEAQ (reference sequence). The CDR3 DNA sequence: TGTGCCAGCAGTTGGGACGCTAGCAATCAGCCCCAGCATTTT. This translates into CASSWDASNQPQHF.

In its sample, this clonotype was seen many times. The chain combines TRBV7-2 with TRBJ2-4; 8 bases match TRBD1. The CDR3 has 16 amino acids. The V gene end was trimmed by 5 bases and the J gene end by 0 bases; junction bases not matched to a gene: 6. Germline V CDR1 and CDR2: SGHTA, FQGNSA. The CDR3 DNA sequence: TGTGCCAGCAGCCAAGGACAGGGTTTAGCCAAAAACATTCAGTACTTC. This codes for CASSQGQGLAKNIQYF.

Points on this clonotype: With a much larger clone just one base away, this may be a read error. This chain uses TRBV14 with TRBJ1-1, with D unresolved. The CDR3 is 16 residues long. Germline-derived CDR1 and CDR2 are SGHDN and FVKESK. The DNA for the CDR3 is TGTGTCAGCAGCCACGAGCCCGAAATGGTGAACACTGAAGCTTTCTTT. This gives the protein CVSSHEPEMVNTEAFF.

This clonotype was detected only a few times. V gene TRBV2 combines with J gene TRBJ2-7; possible D gene TRBD1, 6 bases. Deletions cut 6 bases from V and 6 bases from J, with 18 bases between. The CDR3 contains 14 residues. Germline lookup yields CDR1 SNHLY and CDR2 FYNNEI. The CDR3 spells CASRPQGSSGEQYF. DNA of the CDR3: TGTGCCAGCAGACCACAGGGCTCGTCGGGCGAGCAGTACTTC.

The chain is built from TRBV28 and TRBJ2-6; D gene ambiguous. Germline V lookup: CDR1 MDHEN, CDR2 SYDVKM. This CDR3 is built from 13 residues. The germline V and J ends were trimmed by 11 bases and 1 base, with 9 bases remaining between them. CDR3 sequence reads: CAGALSGANVLTF. The CDR3 region has the DNA TGTGCCGGCGCCTTATCTGGGGCCAACGTCCTGACTTTC.